This record covers a single TCR beta chain. What it binds is unknown. The CDR3 runs 14 residues. V was trimmed by 8 bases and J by 1 base, leaving 14 bases between them. CDR1 is PRHDT, CDR2 FYEKMQ, per germline (reference sequence). The sample originates from a study of graft-versus-host responses after intestinal transplantation. As for the study in general: Anti-thymocyte globulin served as induction for all recipients, who then took tacrolimus and steroids for three to four years.

Clones were read by immunoSEQ multiplex PCR, and TCRdb kept only the in-frame ones, dropping some. Of 60,000 to 90,000 clones listed, about 90% were seen once; the top ten hold about 1.3%. The study's findings and limits: The study associated peak circulating GvH clone levels with early post-transplant HvG declines. Individuals carrying graft-donor T cell macrochimerism showed high graft-versus-host to host-versus-graft clonal ratios in allografts.

The sequenced sample was unstimulated CD8+ T cells sorted from spleen or lymph node cells, obtained before intestinal transplant. The chain employs TRBV13 and TRBJ1-1; D may be TRBD1 (6 bases). This TCR came from a human donor who received an intestinal transplant. The CDR3 sequence is CASFDRLANTEAFF. The DNA of the CDR3 is TGTGCCAGCTTTGACAGGCTAGCGAACACTGAAGCTTTCTTT.